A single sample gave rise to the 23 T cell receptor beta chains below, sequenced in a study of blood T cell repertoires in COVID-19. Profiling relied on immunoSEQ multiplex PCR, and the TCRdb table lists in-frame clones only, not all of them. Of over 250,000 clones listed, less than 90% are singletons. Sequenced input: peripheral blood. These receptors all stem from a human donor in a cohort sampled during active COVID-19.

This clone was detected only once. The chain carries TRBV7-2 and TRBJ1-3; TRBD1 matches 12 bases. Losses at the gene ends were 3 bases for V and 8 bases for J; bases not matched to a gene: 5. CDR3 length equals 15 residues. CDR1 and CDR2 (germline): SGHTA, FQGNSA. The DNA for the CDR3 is TGTGCCAGCAGCTTTAGGGACAGGGGGCTTGACACCATATATTTT. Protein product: CASSFRDRGLDTIYF. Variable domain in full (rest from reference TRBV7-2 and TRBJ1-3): GAGVSQSPSNKVTEKGKDVELRCDPISGHTALYWYRQSLGQGLEFLIYFQGNSAPDKSGLPSDRFSAERTGGSVSTLTIQRTQQEDSAVYLCASSFRDRGLDTIYFGEGSWLTVV.

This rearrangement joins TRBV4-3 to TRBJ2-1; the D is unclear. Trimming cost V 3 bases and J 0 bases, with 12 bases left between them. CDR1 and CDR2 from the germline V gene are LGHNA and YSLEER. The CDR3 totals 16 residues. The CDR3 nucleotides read TGCGCCAGCAGCCACCAGATCCTAGGCTCCTACAATGAGCAGTTCTTC. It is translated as CASSHQILGSYNEQFF.

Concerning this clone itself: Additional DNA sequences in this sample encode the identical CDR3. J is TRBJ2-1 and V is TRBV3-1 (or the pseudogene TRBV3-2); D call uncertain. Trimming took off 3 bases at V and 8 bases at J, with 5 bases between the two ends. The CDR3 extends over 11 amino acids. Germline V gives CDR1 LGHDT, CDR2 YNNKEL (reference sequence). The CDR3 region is CASSQVDEQFF. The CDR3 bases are TGTGCCAGCAGCCAGGTAGATGAGCAGTTCTTC.

The CDR3 reads CSVEPFRGTEAFF. CDR3 DNA sequence: TGCAGCGTTGAACCGTTCCGGGGCACTGAAGCTTTCTTT. The chain has TRBV29-1 and TRBJ1-1; no reliable D call. V was pared by 2 bases and J by 4 bases, with 11 bases between. The germline CDR1 and CDR2 sequences are SQVTM and ANQGSEA. This CDR3 contains 13 residues. The full variable domain, its missing parts supplied by reference TRBV29-1 and TRBJ1-1, is SAVISQKPSRDICQRGTSLTIQCQVDSQVTMMFWYRQQPGQSLTLIATANQGSEATYESGFVIDKFPISRPNLTFSTLTVSNMSPEDSSIYLCSVEPFRGTEAFFGQGTRLTVV.

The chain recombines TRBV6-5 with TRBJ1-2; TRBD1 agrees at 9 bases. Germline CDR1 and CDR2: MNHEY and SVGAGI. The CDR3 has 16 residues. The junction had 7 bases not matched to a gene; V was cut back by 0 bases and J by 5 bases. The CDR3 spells CASSYSHGQGRYGYTF. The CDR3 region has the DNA TGTGCCAGCAGTTACTCCCACGGACAGGGGAGGTATGGCTACACCTTC.

Here the CDR3 reads CASREGQGLSGYTF. The CDR3 nucleotides are TGTGCCAGCAGGGAGGGACAGGGATTAAGTGGCTACACCTTC. V and J are TRBV2 and TRBJ1-2; 9 bases match TRBD1. This CDR3 region has 14 residues. Per germline, CDR1 SNHLY and CDR2 FYNNEI. V shed 6 bases, J shed 7 bases, and the junction held 9 bases outside the gene matches.

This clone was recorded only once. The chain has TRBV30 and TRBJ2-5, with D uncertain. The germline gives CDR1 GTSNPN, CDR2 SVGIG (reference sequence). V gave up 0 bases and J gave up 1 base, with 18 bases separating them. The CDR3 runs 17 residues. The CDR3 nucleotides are TGTGCCTGGAGTGTACGTGGGTTGGGTCTAGGCCAAGAGACCCAGTACTTC. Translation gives CAWSVRGLGLGQETQYF.

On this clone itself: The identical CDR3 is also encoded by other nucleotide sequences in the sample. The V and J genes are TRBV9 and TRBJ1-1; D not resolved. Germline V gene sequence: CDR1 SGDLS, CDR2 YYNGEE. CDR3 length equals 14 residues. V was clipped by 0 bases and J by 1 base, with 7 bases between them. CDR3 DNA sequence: TGTGCCAGCAGCGTAGGGGAGGCGAACACTGAAGCTTTCTTT. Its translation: CASSVGEANTEAFF.

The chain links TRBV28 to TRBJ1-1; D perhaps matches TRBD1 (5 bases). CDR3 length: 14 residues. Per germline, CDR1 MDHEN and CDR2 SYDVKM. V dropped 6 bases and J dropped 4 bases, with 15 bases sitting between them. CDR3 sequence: CASRLSLGGTEAFF. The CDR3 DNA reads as TGTGCCAGCAGACTATCCCTGGGGGGCACTGAAGCTTTCTTT.

Written as DNA, the CDR3 is TGTGCCAGCAGCCCACGACTAGCTCGTTACTACGAGCAGTACTTC. This gives the protein CASSPRLARYYEQYF. The gene calls are TRBV7-8 and TRBJ2-7; 7 nucleotides match TRBD2. This CDR3 comprises 15 residues. The J segment lost 3 bases and the V segment lost 5 bases, leaving 10 bases of the junction unmatched. Germline V lookup: CDR1 SGHVS, CDR2 FQNEAQ. The whole variable domain, remainder taken from reference TRBV7-8 and TRBJ2-7, is GAGVSQSPRYKVAKRGQDVALRCDPISGHVSLFWYQQALGQGPEFLTYFQNEAQLDKSGLPSDRFFAERPEGSVSTLKIQRTQQEDSAVYLCASSPRLARYYEQYFGPGTRLTVT.

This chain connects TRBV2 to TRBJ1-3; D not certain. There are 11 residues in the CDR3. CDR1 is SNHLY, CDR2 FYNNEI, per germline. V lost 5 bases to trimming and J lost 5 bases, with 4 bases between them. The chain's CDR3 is CASSSRNTIYF. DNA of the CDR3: TGTGCCAGCAGTTCCAGAAACACCATATATTTT.

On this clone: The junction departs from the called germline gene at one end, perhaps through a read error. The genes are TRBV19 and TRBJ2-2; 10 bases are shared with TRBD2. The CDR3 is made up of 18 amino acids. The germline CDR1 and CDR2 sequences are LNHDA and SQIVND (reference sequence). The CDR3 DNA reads TGTGCCAGTAGTATAGGTCTAGCGGGAGCTCGGAACCCCGGGGAGCTGTTTTTT. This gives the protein CASSIGLAGARNPGELFF.

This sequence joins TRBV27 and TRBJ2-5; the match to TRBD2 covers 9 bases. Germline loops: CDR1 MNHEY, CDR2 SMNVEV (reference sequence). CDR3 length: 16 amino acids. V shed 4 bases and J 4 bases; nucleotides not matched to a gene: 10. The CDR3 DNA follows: TGTGCCAGCAGTTCCCCTGGCGGGAGGGGAGGAGAGACCCAGTACTTC. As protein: CASSSPGGRGGETQYF.

This CDR3 is CASSADGNPYEQYF. DNA of the CDR3: TGCGCCAGCAGTGCCGACGGGAACCCCTACGAGCAGTACTTC. V and J are TRBV10-1 and TRBJ2-7, with D perhaps matching TRBD2 (5 bases). Trimming removed 4 bases at V and 2 bases at J, with 12 bases between. Germline V CDR1 and CDR2: WNHNN, SYGVQD (reference sequence). This CDR3 comprises 14 residues.

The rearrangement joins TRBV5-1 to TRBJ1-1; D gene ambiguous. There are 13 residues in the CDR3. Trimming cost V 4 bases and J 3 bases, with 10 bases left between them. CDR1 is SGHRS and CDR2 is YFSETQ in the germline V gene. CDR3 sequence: CASSNPRDTEAFF. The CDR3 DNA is TGCGCCAGCAGCAATCCCCGAGACACTGAAGCTTTCTTT.

CDR3 in amino acids: CASSVGTGGRAEAFF. CDR3 in DNA: TGTGCCAGCAGCGTCGGGACAGGGGGCCGCGCTGAAGCTTTCTTT. V and J are TRBV9 and TRBJ1-1; 12 bases match TRBD1. Germline-derived CDR1 and CDR2 are SGDLS and YYNGEE. The CDR3 contains 15 residues. The junction had 5 bases not matched to a gene; V was cut back by 2 bases and J by 6 bases.

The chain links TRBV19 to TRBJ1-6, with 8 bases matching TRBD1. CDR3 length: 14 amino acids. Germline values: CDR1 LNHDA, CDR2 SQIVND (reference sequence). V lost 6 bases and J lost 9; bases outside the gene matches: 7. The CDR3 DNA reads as TGTGCCAGTAGAGACGAGACAGGGGTTTCACCCCTCCACTTT. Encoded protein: CASRDETGVSPLHF. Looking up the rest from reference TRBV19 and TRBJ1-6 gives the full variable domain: DGGITQSPKYLFRKEGQNVTLSCEQNLNHDAMYWYRQDPGQGLRLIYYSQIVNDFQKGDIAEGYSVSREKKESFPLTVTSAQKNPTAFYLCASRDETGVSPLHFGNGTRLTVT.

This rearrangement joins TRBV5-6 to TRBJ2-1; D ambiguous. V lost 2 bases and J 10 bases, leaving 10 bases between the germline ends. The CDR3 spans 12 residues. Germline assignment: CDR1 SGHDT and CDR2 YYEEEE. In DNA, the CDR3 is TGTGCCAGCAGCTTACTCCCCCGCGAGCAGTTCTTC. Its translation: CASSLLPREQFF.

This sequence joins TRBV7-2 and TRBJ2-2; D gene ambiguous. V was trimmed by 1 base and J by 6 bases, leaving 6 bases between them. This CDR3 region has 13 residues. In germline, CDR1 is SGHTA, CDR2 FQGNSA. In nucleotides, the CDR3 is TGTGCCAGCAGCTTAGGGCTTGCCGGGGAGCTGTTTTTT. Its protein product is CASSLGLAGELFF.

Here the CDR3 DNA reads TGTGCCAGCAGCTCCCAGGTCACTGAAGCTTTCTTT. Its translation is CASSSQVTEAFF. The chain joins TRBV11-1 to TRBJ1-1; D unresolved. Germline CDR1 SGHAT, CDR2 FQDESV (reference sequence). The germline V and J ends were trimmed by 4 bases and 4 bases, with 7 bases remaining between them. The CDR3 is 12 residues long.

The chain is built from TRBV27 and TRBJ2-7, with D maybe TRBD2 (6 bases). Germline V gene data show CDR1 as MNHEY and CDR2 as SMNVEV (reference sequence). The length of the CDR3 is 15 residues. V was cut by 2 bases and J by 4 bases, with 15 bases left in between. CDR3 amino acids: CASSLRGNGKYEQYF. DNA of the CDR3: TGTGCCAGCAGTTTACGGGGGAACGGTAAATACGAGCAGTACTTC.

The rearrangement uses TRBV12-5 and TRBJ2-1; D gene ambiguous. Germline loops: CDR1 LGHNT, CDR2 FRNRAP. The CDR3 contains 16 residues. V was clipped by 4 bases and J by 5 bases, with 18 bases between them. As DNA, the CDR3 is TGTGCTAGTGGTTCCTCAGAAATTCCCACTAACAATGAGCAGTTCTTC. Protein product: CASGSSEIPTNNEQFF.

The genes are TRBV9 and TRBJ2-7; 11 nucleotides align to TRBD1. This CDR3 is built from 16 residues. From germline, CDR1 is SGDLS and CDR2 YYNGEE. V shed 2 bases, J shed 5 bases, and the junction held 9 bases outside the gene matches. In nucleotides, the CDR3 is TGTGCCAGCAGCGTTTTAACGGGACAGGGGGGCGACGAGCAGTACTTC. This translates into CASSVLTGQGGDEQYF.